Below are 18 T cell receptor beta chains sequenced from a single sample in a study of cytomegalovirus exposure and HLA in healthy donors. The PCR contained 60 Vbeta and 13 Jbeta primers. Some clones are missing from TCRdb's copy, which holds only in-frame ones; the method was immunoSEQ multiplex PCR. The data show about 190,000 clones, 87% seen once. Sample: PBMCs. Receptor source: a man between 25 and 39 years old in good health and CMV-seronegative.

The DNA for the CDR3 is TGTGCCACCAGCAGAGACCTTCTGGCAAGGAACACTGAAGCTTTCTTT. It is translated as CATSRDLLARNTEAFF. This chain uses TRBV15 with TRBJ1-1; D uncertain. V dropped 0 bases and J dropped 1 base, with 12 bases sitting between them. The germline CDR1 and CDR2 sequences are LNHNV and YYDKDF (reference sequence). The CDR3 covers 16 residues.

This chain connects TRBV5-4 to TRBJ1-1, with D possibly TRBD1 on 6 matching bases. This CDR3 spans 13 amino acids. Germline values: CDR1 SGHNT, CDR2 YYREEE (reference sequence). Trimming stripped 1 base from V and 6 bases from J, with 10 bases between. The CDR3 sequence is CASSLRGGAEAFF. Here the CDR3 DNA reads TGTGCCAGCAGCTTGAGGGGGGGGGCTGAAGCTTTCTTT.

The gene calls are TRBV5-4 and TRBJ2-2; 9 bases agree with TRBD2. Germline loops: CDR1 SGHNT, CDR2 YYREEE (reference sequence). CDR3 length: 16 residues. The ends lost 4 bases at V and 1 base at J; junction bases unmatched: 5. The CDR3 region is CASSPRLAVNTGELFF. Written as DNA, the CDR3 is TGTGCCAGCAGCCCAAGACTAGCGGTGAACACCGGGGAGCTGTTTTTT. The full variable domain, its missing parts supplied by reference TRBV5-4 and TRBJ2-2, is ETGVTQSPTHLIKTRGQQVTLRCSSQSGHNTVSWYQQALGQGPQFIFQYYREEENGRGNFPPRFSGLQFPNYSSELNVNALELDDSALYLCASSPRLAVNTGELFFGEGSRLTVL.

This chain joins TRBV11-3 and TRBJ2-2, with a possible D match to TRBD2 (6 bases). The CDR3 extends over 15 amino acids. CDR1 SGHNT and CDR2 YENEEA come from the germline V gene. V gave up 4 bases and J gave up 6 bases, with 15 bases separating them. The CDR3 sequence: CASSSSSGLSGELFF. CDR3 DNA sequence: TGTGCCAGCAGCTCTTCCTCTGGACTATCCGGGGAGCTGTTTTTT.

This clone turned up a few times. The chain couples TRBV19 to TRBJ1-5; no clear D. Germline CDR1 is LNHDA and CDR2 is SQIVND (reference sequence). The CDR3 extends over 17 amino acids. The V and J ends lost 0 bases and 1 base respectively, with 13 bases between them. The CDR3 reads CASSIDRRTISNQPQHF. CDR3 nucleotides: TGTGCCAGTAGTATAGATCGCAGGACTATAAGCAATCAGCCCCAGCATTTT.

The chain has TRBV15 and TRBJ1-2, with 8 bases identical to TRBD1. The CDR3 is made up of 16 amino acids. V trimming: 4 bases; J trimming: 8 bases; junction bases outside the gene matches: 15. The V gene's germline CDR1 is LNHNV and CDR2 YYDKDF (reference sequence). CDR3 in DNA: TGTGCCACCAGCACACCGAAGGATACAGGGGGGGGAGGCTACACCTTC. It is translated as CATSTPKDTGGGGYTF.

This rearrangement joins TRBV2 to TRBJ1-6; 7 nucleotides line up with TRBD1. The CDR3 runs 16 residues. V shed 5 bases, J shed 7 bases, and the junction held 11 bases outside the gene matches. In germline, CDR1 is SNHLY, CDR2 FYNNEI. CDR3 region: CASSPSKTRGNSPLHF. The CDR3 DNA is TGTGCCAGCAGTCCTAGCAAGACCAGGGGGAATTCACCCCTCCACTTT.

This chain connects TRBV28 to TRBJ1-2, with TRBD1 identical over 9 bases. V lost 6 bases and J lost 8; bases outside the gene matches: 7. The germline V gene has CDR1 MDHEN and CDR2 SYDVKM. The CDR3 totals 13 residues. The CDR3 protein is CASRGDRAGGYTF. The CDR3 DNA reads as TGTGCCAGCAGGGGGGACAGGGCGGGGGGCTACACCTTC.

CDR3 nucleotide sequence: TGTGCCAGTTCGACAGGAGCGAACACTGAAGCTTTCTTT. Translating gives CASSTGANTEAFF. The chain links TRBV13 to TRBJ1-1; D perhaps matches TRBD1 (6 bases). V was clipped by 9 bases and J by 1 base, with 12 bases between them. The germline V gene encodes CDR1 PRHDT and CDR2 FYEKMQ (reference sequence). The CDR3 is 13 amino acids.

The genes are TRBV18 and TRBJ1-1; no clear D gene. The CDR3 sequence is 16 residues long. Germline CDR1 KGHSH, CDR2 LQKENI. V was trimmed by 6 bases and J by 1 base, leaving 18 bases between them. In nucleotides, the CDR3 is TGTGCCAGCTCGACCCGGGGAGCAGGTGGGAACACTGAAGCTTTCTTT. It translates to CASSTRGAGGNTEAFF. Variable domain in full (rest from reference TRBV18 and TRBJ1-1): NAGVMQNPRHLVRRRGQEARLRCSPMKGHSHVYWYRQLPEEGLKFMVYLQKENIIDESGMPKERFSAEFPKEGPSILRIQQVVRGDSAAYFCASSTRGAGGNTEAFFGQGTRLTVV.

Of note for this clone: At one boundary the junction diverges from the germline segment, which might be a read error. V is TRBV7-9 and J is TRBJ1-4; D unresolved. The germline V gene has CDR1 SEHNR and CDR2 FQNEAQ (reference sequence). This CDR3 region has 14 residues. The CDR3 spells CASSVELTSEKLFF. In nucleotides, the CDR3 is TGTGCCAGCAGCGTAGAATTGACTAGTGAAAAACTGTTTTTT.

V and J are TRBV21-1 and TRBJ2-3; the D call of TRBD2 is as the table states it, not checked on the DNA. TRBV21-1 is tagged as a pseudogene. The CDR3 runs to 21 residues. The CDR3, as DNA: TGTGCCAGCCCCGGGCTCTCCGGGACTAGCGGGAGGGCCACAAAAGCAGATACGCAGTATTTT. It specifies CASPGLSGTSGRATKADTQYF.

The genes are TRBV10-3 and TRBJ1-1, with unresolved D. CDR1 and CDR2 (germline): ENHRY, SYGVKD. Trimming removed 3 bases from V and 0 bases from J, with 5 bases in between. CDR3 length: 13 amino acids. The CDR3 DNA follows: TGTGCCATCAGTGACGGGTTGAACACTGAAGCTTTCTTT. Amino acids: CAISDGLNTEAFF.

The chain has TRBV14 and TRBJ1-2; maybe TRBD1 (6 bases). V lost 4 bases, J lost 1 base, and 25 bases lay in between. The CDR3 extends over 19 amino acids. Germline V gene data show CDR1 as SGHDN and CDR2 as FVKESK. CDR3 bases: TGTGCCAGCAGCCCTACTATCGGACAGTCTCAAGGAAGTAACTATGGCTACACCTTC. Amino acid sequence: CASSPTIGQSQGSNYGYTF.

This clone was seen just once. The rearrangement uses TRBV7-2 and TRBJ1-5; perhaps TRBD1 as D (5 bases). Germline V CDR1 and CDR2: SGHTA, FQGNSA. The CDR3 contains 13 residues. Trimming pared 3 bases from V and 7 bases from J, leaving 10 bases between. CDR3 protein: CASSFQGGQPQHF. CDR3 DNA sequence: TGTGCCAGCAGCTTCCAGGGTGGGCAGCCCCAGCATTTT. Filled out from reference TRBV7-2 and TRBJ1-5, the complete variable domain reads GAGVSQSPSNKVTEKGKDVELRCDPISGHTALYWYRQSLGQGLEFLIYFQGNSAPDKSGLPSDRFSAERTGGSVSTLTIQRTQQEDSAVYLCASSFQGGQPQHFGDGTRLSIL.

The chain employs TRBV28 and TRBJ1-1, with a possible D match to TRBD1 (6 bases). The CDR3 runs 13 residues. Germline lookup yields CDR1 MDHEN and CDR2 SYDVKM. Deletions cut 6 bases from V and 6 bases from J, with 14 bases between. CDR3: CASRQGGLPEAFF. The CDR3, as DNA: TGTGCCAGCAGACAGGGTGGGTTACCTGAAGCTTTCTTT.

The genes are TRBV12-2 and TRBJ2-4; the D segment call TRBD1 is taken from the table without a DNA check. TRBV12-2 has pseudogene status. This CDR3 comprises 17 residues. The DNA of the CDR3 is TGTGCAAGTCGCTTAAGGCCGCAGGGACAGGGATGGTACAGTCAGTACTTC. It specifies CASRLRPQGQGWYSQYF.

The chain has TRBV5-1 and TRBJ1-2; D may be TRBD1 (6 bases). The germline CDR1 and CDR2 sequences are SGHRS and YFSETQ. Trimming left V 6 bases short and J 2 bases short, with 14 bases between. The CDR3 loop spans 14 amino acids. For the CDR3, the DNA is TGCGCCAGCACCCGGTACAGGGCAAACTATGGCTACACCTTC. Translation gives CASTRYRANYGYTF.